The T cell receptor beta chain described here comes from a study of blood T cell repertoires in COVID-19 (dated by TCRdb to about 2020). In terms of the full investigation: Collaborator samples came from the United States, Italy and Spain and covered acute and convalescent phases of COVID-19. The samples were drawn from the first 160 participants of the ongoing ImmuneRACE study and from over a thousand subjects provided by 6 global collaborators. Subjects who had been exposed to COVID-19, were actively infected with it, or had recovered from it provided the deeply sampled blood TCRbeta repertoires that made up the dataset. A freely available public database, intended as a resource for researchers studying the immune response to SARS-CoV-2, is where the repertoires were released. Sample metadata almost always included a de-identified subject ID, COVID-19 status, age in years and sex. Where HLA class I and class II types were available, the types were taken from metadata supplied by the sample provider, not from assay-based typing. The material from the prospective study consisted of cDNA or gDNA derived from T cells, B-cell-depleted T cells, or PBMCs. Here is what the overall study found, with its caveats: How much clinical and demographic metadata was included differed by source and by participant, and the metadata was provided uncurated.

The collaborating institutions used their own protocols to collect whole blood in K2EDTA tubes. Collaborator samples were shipped for TCRbeta analysis as frozen whole blood, isolated PBMCs, or DNA extracted from either sample type. This clone was observed once. Its binding antigen is unknown. The input lacks base qualities; no much larger clone sits a single base away. CDR1 and CDR2 (SGHNT, YENEEA) derive from the germline V gene. Reading from cysteine to phenylalanine, the CDR3 counts 18 amino acids. Here the CDR3 DNA is all that survives: 54 bases in frame from base 1. V is pruned by 5 bases and J by 6 bases, leaving 14 bases of the junction without a gene match. The immunoSEQ Assay, a bias-controlled multiplex PCR, was used to amplify TCRbeta CDR3 regions from genomic DNA. The source study handled its data this way. Within the assay, amplification of reference gene primers was used to estimate how many nucleated cells each sample contained. Sequence reads were collapsed and filtered to measure the absolute abundance of every unique TCRbeta CDR3 rearrangement. For each sample, productive Simpson clonality was calculated as the square root of Simpson's diversity index across productive rearrangements. The source is immuneACCESS, and TCRdb retained only in-frame sequences with V and J called. Part of the clones is not carried over; for the studies checked, unresolved V genes explain less than half of this, and the remainder is unexplained. Clone size and V and J calls were adopted from that table, with D and trimming inferred from the DNA. This sample gives roughly 100,000 clones in total; 80% to 85% of them show up just once. The top ten clones comprise approximately 38% of the sample.

This clonotype originated in a man at least 80 years old with acute or convalescent COVID-19. Input material: peripheral blood. Recombination joined TRBV11-3 with TRBJ2-2; 11 junctional bases match TRBD1. The nucleotides are TGTGCCAGCAGCGCTGTTATCGGGACAGGGGGTTACTCCGGGGAGCTGTTTTTT. Its translation is CASSAVIGTGGYSGELFF.